The present TCR beta chain was sequenced within a study of OX40 agonist ivuxolimab in advanced cancers. Study-wide context: Ivuxolimab, which targeted the costimulatory receptor OX40 (CD134), was an agonistic, fully human IgG2 monoclonal antibody. Patients were allowed to have had prior anti-PD-1, anti-PD-L1 or anti-CTLA-4 therapy, and 40% to 45% of the dose-escalation patients had been treated with checkpoint inhibitors. Among the 52 dose-escalation patients, some 20 had hepatocellular carcinoma, about 15 melanoma, 9 renal cell carcinoma and 9 head and neck cancer. The dose-escalation cohort was 80% to 90% male with a mean age of roughly 60 years, ranging from roughly 20 to 80. The purpose of peripheral TCRbeta sequencing was to test whether ivuxolimab changed TCR sequence diversity and led to clonal T-cell expansion. The paper covers the monotherapy dose-escalation part of the phase I ivuxolimab trial, which included N ≈ 54 patients. Partial responses were achieved by three dose-escalation patients, of whom one had hepatocellular carcinoma and two had cutaneous melanoma. Intravenous ivuxolimab was administered to patients every 2 weeks at six dose levels: 0.01, 0.1, 0.3, 1.5, 3 and 10 mg/kg. What the authors observed across the whole study: Low levels of normalized T-cell clonal expansion were also seen in some patients who did not respond. At doses from 0.1 to 3.0 mg/kg, clonal expansion was seen in both CD4+ and CD8+ blood T cells between baseline and week 6. After ivuxolimab, expanded clones were on average more numerous among CD8+ T cells than among CD4+ T cells. Antigen specificity was not determined for the clonally expanded peripheral T cells. In the 0.1-3.0 mg/kg groups, partial responders were among the patients with the lowest normalized peripheral clonal expansion, particularly in CD8+ T cells.

Patients with autoimmune disease history or receiving systemic immunosuppression were excluded from the trial. Peripheral blood for TCR sequencing was collected from all dose cohorts at baseline, on cycle 4 day 1, and on cycle 7 day 1. Samples came from an open-label, multicenter, first-in-human phase I dose-escalation trial of ivuxolimab. Adults with locally advanced or metastatic melanoma, renal cell carcinoma, hepatocellular carcinoma or head and neck squamous cell carcinoma were enrolled in the trial. CD4+ and CD8+ T cells were sorted separately from peripheral blood before TCR sequencing. As concerns this clone: The target of this receptor is not known. No base qualities exist here, and no much larger clone lies one base off it.

Genomic DNA was extracted from sorted cells for sequencing of the TCRbeta CDR3 region. The immunoSEQ Assay was used to sequence the TCRbeta CDR3 regions. TCRdb provides this immuneACCESS table in a form limited to in-frame rearrangements. Some clones are lacking; in checked studies, under half of them reflect an unresolved V gene, and why the rest are absent is not known. A total of more than 7,500 clones appear in this sample, 88% of them only once. The ten biggest clones cover about 16% of the sample. Reading the germline V gene gives CDR1 SGDLS and CDR2 YYNGEE. The trim is 0 bases for V and 1 base for J, with a gap of 10 bases between the germline ends. The CDR3 goes from the cysteine to the phenylalanine over 16 residues. The DNA shown is the 48-base CDR3, in frame from base 1.

This clonotype was obtained from an adult with an advanced solid tumor such as melanoma, head and neck, liver or kidney cancer. The sequencing used CD4+ or CD8+ T cells sorted from blood, collected in a trial of the OX40 agonist ivuxolimab. The chain is encoded by TRBV9 joined to TRBJ2-2, with a tentative D gene TRBD1 over 6 matching bases. The CDR3 sequence is CASSVVQGQNTGELFF. Here is the DNA: TGTGCCAGCAGCGTAGTACAGGGCCAGAACACCGGGGAGCTGTTTTTT. Reference TRBV9 and TRBJ2-2 genes cover what lies past the CDR3, so the full variable domain is DSGVTQTPKHLITATGQRVTLRCSPRSGDLSVYWYQQSLDQGLQFLIQYYNGEERAKGNILERFSAQQFPDLHSELNLSSLELGDSALYFCASSVVQGQNTGELFFGEGSRLTVL.